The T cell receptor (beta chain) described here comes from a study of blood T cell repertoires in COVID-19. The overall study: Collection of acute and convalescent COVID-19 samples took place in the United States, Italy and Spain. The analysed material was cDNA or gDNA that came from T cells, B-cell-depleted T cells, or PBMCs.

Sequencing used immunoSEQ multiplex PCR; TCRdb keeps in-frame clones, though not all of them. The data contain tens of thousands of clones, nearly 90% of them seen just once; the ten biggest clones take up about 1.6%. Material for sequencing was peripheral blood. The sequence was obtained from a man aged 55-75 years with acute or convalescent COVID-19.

The CDR3 DNA is TGTGCCAGCAGCGTTCGACTAGCGGGGAACAATGAGCAGTTCTTC. Translation gives CASSVRLAGNNEQFF. V usage is TRBV5-4 and J usage is TRBJ2-1, with 11 bases matching TRBD2. Germline assignment: CDR1 SGHNT and CDR2 YYREEE (reference sequence). The CDR3 spans 15 residues. The ends lost 4 bases at V and 5 bases at J; junction bases unmatched: 5.